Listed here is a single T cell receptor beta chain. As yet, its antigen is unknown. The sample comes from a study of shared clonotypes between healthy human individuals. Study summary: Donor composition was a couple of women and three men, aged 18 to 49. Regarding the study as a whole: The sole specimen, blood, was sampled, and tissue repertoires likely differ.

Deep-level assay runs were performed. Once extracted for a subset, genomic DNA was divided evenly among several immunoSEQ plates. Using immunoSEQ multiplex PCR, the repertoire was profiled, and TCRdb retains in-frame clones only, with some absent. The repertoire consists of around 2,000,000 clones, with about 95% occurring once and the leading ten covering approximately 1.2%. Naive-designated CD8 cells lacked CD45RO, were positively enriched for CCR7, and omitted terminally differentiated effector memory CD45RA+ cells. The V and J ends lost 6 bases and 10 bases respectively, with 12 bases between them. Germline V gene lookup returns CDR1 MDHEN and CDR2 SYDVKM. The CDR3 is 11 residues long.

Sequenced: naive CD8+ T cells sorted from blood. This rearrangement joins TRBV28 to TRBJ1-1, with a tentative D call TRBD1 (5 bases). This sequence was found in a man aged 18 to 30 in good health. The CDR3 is CASSLPQGAFF. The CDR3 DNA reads TGTGCCAGCAGCCTTCCTCAGGGAGCTTTCTTT.